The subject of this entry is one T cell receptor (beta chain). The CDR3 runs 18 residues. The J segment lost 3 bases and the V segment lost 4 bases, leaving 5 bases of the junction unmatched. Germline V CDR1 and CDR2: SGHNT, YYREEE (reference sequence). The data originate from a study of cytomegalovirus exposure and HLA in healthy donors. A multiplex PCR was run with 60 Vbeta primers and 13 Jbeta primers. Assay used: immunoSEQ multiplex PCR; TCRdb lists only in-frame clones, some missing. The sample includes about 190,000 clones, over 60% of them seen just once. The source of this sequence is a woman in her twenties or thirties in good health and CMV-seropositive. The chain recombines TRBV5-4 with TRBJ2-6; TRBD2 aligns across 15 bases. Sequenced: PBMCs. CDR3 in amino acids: CASSPGLAGGSGANVLTF. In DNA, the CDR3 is TGTGCCAGCAGCCCCGGACTAGCGGGGGGGAGTGGGGCCAACGTCCTGACTTTC.